Below, one T cell receptor beta chain is given with its context. Frozen PBMC stocks contributed 2 to 2.5 micrograms of genomic DNA to the TCR beta libraries. Method: immunoSEQ multiplex PCR; TCRdb's copy keeps in-frame clones and lacks some. Among fewer than 400,000 clones listed, roughly 70% were seen once. The V end lost 0 bases, the J end lost 12 bases, and 10 bases lay between the germline ends. This CDR3 has 13 amino acids. Per the germline V gene, CDR1 is SGHKS and CDR2 is YYEKEE (reference sequence). This sample was taken from a study of cytotoxic CD8 clonotypes in ibrutinib-treated CLL. At the level of the study: After a median of about 70 months, around 15 patients stayed remitted and 12 progressed; responses had been partial in 24 and complete in 2.

The sample consisted of PBMCs, taken after 36 months of ibrutinib treatment. The V and J genes are TRBV5-5 and TRBJ2-6, with D possibly matching TRBD1 (5 bases). The sequence derives from a human donor with chronic lymphocytic leukemia. CDR3 loop: CASSLGRARVLTF. CDR3 in DNA: TGTGCCAGCAGCTTGGGCAGGGCCCGCGTCCTGACTTTC.